This T cell receptor beta chain was found in a study of blood T cell repertoires in COVID-19. In the study overall: The cDNA or gDNA used as material had been derived from T cells, B-cell-depleted T cells, or PBMCs.

As originally analysed: Amplification of reference gene primers provided the estimated nucleated cell counts. The method was immunoSEQ multiplex PCR; TCRdb's version includes in-frame clones alone and lacks a portion of them. V, J and clone size derive from that table, while D and trimming were established from the DNA sequence. The sample carries about 44,000 clones, about 86% recorded once. Specimen: peripheral blood. The TCR sequence derives from a human donor in a cohort sampled during active COVID-19.

DNA of the CDR3: TGTGCCAGCAGCATCTTCTACGAGCAGTACTTC. It is translated as CASSIFYEQYF. The chain recombines TRBV21-1 with TRBJ2-7; the DNA was not compared with TRBD2, the D call given in the table. TRBV21-1 is listed as a pseudogene. This CDR3 has 11 residues.